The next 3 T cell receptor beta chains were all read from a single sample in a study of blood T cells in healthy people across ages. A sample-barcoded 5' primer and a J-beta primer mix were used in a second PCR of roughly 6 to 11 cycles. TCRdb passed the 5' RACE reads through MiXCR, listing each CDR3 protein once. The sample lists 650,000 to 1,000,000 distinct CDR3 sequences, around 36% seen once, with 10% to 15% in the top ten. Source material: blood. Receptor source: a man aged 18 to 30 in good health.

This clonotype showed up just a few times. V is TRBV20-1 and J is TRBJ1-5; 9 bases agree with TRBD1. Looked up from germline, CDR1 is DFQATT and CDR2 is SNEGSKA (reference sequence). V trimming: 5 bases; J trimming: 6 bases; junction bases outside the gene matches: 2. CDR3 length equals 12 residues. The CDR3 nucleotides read TGCAGTGCTGGGACAGGGAGTCAGCCCCAGCATTTT. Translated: CSAGTGSQPQHF.

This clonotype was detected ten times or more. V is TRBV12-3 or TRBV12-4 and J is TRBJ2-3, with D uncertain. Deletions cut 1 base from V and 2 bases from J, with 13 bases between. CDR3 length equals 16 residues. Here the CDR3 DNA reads TGTGCCAGCAGTTTAGTAACAGCCATGTCCACAGATACGCAGTATTTT. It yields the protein CASSLVTAMSTDTQYF.

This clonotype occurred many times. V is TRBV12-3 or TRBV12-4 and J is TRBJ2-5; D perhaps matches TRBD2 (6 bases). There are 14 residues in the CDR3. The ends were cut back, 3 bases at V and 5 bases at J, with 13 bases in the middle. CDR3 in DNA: TGTGCCAGCAGTTTGACCCCGGAGGGTGAGACCCAGTACTTC. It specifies CASSLTPEGETQYF.